Listed below are T cell receptor beta chains from one sample, sequenced in a study of OX40 agonist ivuxolimab in advanced cancers. Generated by immunoSEQ multiplex PCR, the TCRdb table keeps only in-frame clones and is missing some. The data show about 100,000 clones, with around 93% seen just once and approximately 0.54% held by the top ten. This specimen was CD4+ or CD8+ T cells sorted from blood, taken in a trial of the OX40 agonist ivuxolimab. The receptors stem from an adult with an advanced solid tumor such as melanoma, head and neck, liver or kidney cancer. The CDR3 runs from the conserved cysteine through the conserved F or W. A D gene is named only where the DNA matches it firmly. Clone size is not always given. Where it is, it says once, few, many or a class for expanded clones.

clone_size	v_call	j_call	d_call	cdr3_aa	cdr3_nt
.	TRBV27	TRBJ2-3	.	CASKLYSGDTQYF	TGTGCCAGCAAATTGTACAGCGGTGATACGCAGTATTTT
.	TRBV6-6	TRBJ1-1	.	CASSYSTGKVSEAFF	TGTGCCAGCAGTTACTCCACAGGGAAAGTGAGTGAAGCTTTCTTT
.	TRBV9	TRBJ1-4	.	CASSVGGTNQELFF	TGTGCCAGCAGCGTAGGAGGGACAAATCAGGAACTGTTTTTT
once	TRBV2	TRBJ2-7	TRBD1	CASKGGGTYEQYF	TGTGCCAGCAAAGGGGGCGGTACCTACGAGCAGTACTTC
.	TRBV28	TRBJ1-3	.	CASSQSARSSGNTIYF	TGTGCCAGCAGCCAGAGTGCAAGGTCCTCTGGAAACACCATATATTTT
.	TRBV18	TRBJ1-1	.	CASSPAKDRTLKAFF	TGTGCCAGCTCACCGGCGAAGGACAGAACACTGAAAGCTTTCTTT
.	TRBV6-1	TRBJ2-7	.	CASSEIGRRYEQYF	TGTGCCAGCAGTGAAATAGGCAGGAGGTACGAGCAGTACTTC
.	TRBV20-1	TRBJ2-7	.	CSAVGSYEQYF	TGCAGTGCGGTCGGCAGCTACGAGCAGTACTTC
few	TRBV29-1	TRBJ2-1	.	CSVEFARASEQFF	TGCAGCGTTGAGTTCGCTAGGGCCAGTGAGCAGTTCTTC
.	TRBV6-5	TRBJ2-7	TRBD1	CASSPWTGGRYEQYF	TGTGCCAGCAGTCCCTGGACAGGGGGCCGGTACGAGCAGTACTTC
once	TRBV6-6	TRBJ1-2	.	CASSWGGSTNNYGYTF	TGTGCCAGCAGCTGGGGGGGATCTACAAATAACTATGGCTACACCTTC
.	TRBV4-3	TRBJ1-4	TRBD1	CASSHEAVRQGGEKLFF	TGCGCCAGCAGCCATGAGGCGGTAAGACAGGGCGGTGAAAAACTGTTTTTT
.	TRBV5-1	TRBJ2-1	TRBD2	CASSLYSSGSYNEQFF	TGCGCCAGCAGCTTGTATTCTAGCGGCTCCTACAATGAGCAGTTCTTC
.	TRBV28	TRBJ1-1	.	CASSLRFGNTEAFF	TGTGCCAGCAGTTTAAGGTTCGGGAACACTGAAGCTTTCTTT
.	TRBV15	TRBJ2-7	TRBD2	CATSRGGTSGLVEQYF	TGTGCCACCAGCAGAGGAGGGACTAGCGGCCTTGTGGAGCAGTACTTC
.	TRBV7-9	TRBJ2-1	TRBD2	CAYTSGGYNEQFF	TGTGCCTATACTAGCGGGGGTTACAATGAGCAGTTCTTC
.	TRBV5-1	TRBJ1-3	TRBD1	CASSRGTGGADGNTIYF	TGCGCCAGCAGCAGGGGGACAGGGGGCGCGGATGGAAACACCATATATTTT
.	TRBV12-5	TRBJ2-7	TRBD1	CATRDSTSYEQYF	TGTGCTACTCGGGACAGTACCTCCTACGAGCAGTACTTC
.	TRBV5-4	TRBJ1-1	TRBD1	CASSTGQVNTEAFF	TGTGCCAGCAGCACGGGACAGGTGAACACTGAAGCTTTCTTT
.	TRBV19	TRBJ1-5	.	CASRTDSLIQPQHF	TGTGCCAGTAGAACGGACAGTCTCATTCAGCCCCAGCATTTT